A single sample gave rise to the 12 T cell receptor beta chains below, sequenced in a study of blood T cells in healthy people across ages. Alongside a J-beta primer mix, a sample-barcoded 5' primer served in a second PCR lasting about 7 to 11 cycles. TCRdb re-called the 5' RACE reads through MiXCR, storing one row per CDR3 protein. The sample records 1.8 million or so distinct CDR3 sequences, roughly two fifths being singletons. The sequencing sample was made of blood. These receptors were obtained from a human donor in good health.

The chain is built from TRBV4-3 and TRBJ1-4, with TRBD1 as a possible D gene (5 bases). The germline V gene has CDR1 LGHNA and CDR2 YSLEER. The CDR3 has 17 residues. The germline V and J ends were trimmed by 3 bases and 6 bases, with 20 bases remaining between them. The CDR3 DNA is TGCGCCAGCAGCCAGCTAAGAGGAGGGGTGGGAGATGAAAAACTGTTTTTT. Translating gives CASSQLRGGVGDEKLFF.

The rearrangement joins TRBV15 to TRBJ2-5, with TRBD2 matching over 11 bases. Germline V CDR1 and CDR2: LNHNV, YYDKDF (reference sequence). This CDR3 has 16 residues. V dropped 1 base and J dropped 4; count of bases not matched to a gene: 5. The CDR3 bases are TGTGCCACCAGCAGAGGGGTAGCGGGGGGGAGAGAGACCCAGTACTTC. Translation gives CATSRGVAGGRETQYF.

Here the CDR3 reads CASSSNPGPDYGYTF. In nucleotides, the CDR3 is TGCGCCAGCAGCTCTAACCCAGGGCCCGACTATGGCTACACCTTC. This rearrangement joins TRBV5-1 to TRBJ1-2; weak D call: TRBD1 (5 bases). Trimming took 3 bases from V and 3 from J, leaving 15 bases between them. Looked up from germline, CDR1 is SGHRS and CDR2 is YFSETQ. The CDR3 runs to 15 residues.

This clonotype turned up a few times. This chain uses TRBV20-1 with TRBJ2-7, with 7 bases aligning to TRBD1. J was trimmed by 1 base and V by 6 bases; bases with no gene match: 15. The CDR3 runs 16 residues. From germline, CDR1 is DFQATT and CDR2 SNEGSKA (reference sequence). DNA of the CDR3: TGCAGTGCATTGGGACAGTCCCCTAGGGGTTCCTACGAGCAGTACTTC. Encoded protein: CSALGQSPRGSYEQYF.

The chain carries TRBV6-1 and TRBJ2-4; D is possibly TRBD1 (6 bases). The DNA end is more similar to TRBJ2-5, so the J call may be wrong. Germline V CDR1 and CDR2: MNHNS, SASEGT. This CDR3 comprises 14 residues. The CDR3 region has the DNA TGTGCCAGCAGTGTGAGGACAGTTATAGAGACCCAGTACTTC. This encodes CASSVRTVIETQYF.

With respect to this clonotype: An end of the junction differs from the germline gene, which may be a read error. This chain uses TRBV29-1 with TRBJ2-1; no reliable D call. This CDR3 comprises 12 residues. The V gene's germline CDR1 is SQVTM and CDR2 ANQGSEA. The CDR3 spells CSVVGLVNGQFF. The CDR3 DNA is TGCAGCGTTGTAGGGTTAGTTAATGGGCAGTTCTTC.

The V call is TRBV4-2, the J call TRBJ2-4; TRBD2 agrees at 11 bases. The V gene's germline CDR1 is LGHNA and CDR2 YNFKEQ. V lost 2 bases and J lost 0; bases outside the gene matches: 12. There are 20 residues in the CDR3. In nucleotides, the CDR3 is TGTGCCAGCAGCCAATTAAAACTAGCGGGGGATACTATAGCCAAAAACATTCAGTACTTC. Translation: CASSQLKLAGDTIAKNIQYF.

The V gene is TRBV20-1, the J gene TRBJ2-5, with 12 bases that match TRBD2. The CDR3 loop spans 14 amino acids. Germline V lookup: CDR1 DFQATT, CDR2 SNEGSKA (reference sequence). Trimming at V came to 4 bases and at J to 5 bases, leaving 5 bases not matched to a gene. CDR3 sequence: CSAISSGGVETQYF. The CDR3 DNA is TGCAGTGCTATTTCTAGCGGGGGGGTGGAGACCCAGTACTTC.

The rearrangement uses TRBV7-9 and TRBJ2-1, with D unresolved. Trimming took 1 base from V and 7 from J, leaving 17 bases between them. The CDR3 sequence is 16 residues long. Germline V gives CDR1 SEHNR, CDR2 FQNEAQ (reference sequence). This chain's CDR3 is CASSLDEALWGNEQFF. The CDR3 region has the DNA TGTGCCAGCAGCTTAGATGAGGCCCTTTGGGGAAATGAGCAGTTCTTC.

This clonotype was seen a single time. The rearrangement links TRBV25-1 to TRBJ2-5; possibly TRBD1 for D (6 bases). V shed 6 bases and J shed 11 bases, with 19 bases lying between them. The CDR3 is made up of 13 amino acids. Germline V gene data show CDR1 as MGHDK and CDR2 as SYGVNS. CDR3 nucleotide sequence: TGTGCCAGCAGCCGCGACAGGTACAATGAGCAGTACTTC. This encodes CASSRDRYNEQYF. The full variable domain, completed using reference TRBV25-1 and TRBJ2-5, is EADIYQTPRYLVIGTGKKITLECSQTMGHDKMYWYQQDPGMELHLIHYSYGVNSTEKGDLSSESTVSRIRTEHFPLTLESARPSHTSQYLCASSRDRYNEQYFGPGTRLLVL.

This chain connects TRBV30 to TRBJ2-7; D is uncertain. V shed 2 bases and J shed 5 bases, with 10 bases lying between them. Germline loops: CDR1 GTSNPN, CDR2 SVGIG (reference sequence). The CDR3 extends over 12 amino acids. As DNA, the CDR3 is TGTGCCTGGAGTATCTGGAGCGACGAGCAGTACTTC. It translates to CAWSIWSDEQYF. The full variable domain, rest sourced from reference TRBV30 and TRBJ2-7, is SQTIHQWPATLVQPVGSPLSLECTVEGTSNPNLYWYRQAAGRGLQLLFYSVGIGQISSEVPQNLSASRPQDRQFILSSKKLLLSDSGFYLCAWSIWSDEQYFGPGTRLTVT.

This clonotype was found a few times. The chain's CDR3 is CSARWPRGGITDTQYF. CDR3 nucleotide sequence: TGCAGTGCCAGATGGCCCCGCGGGGGTATCACAGATACGCAGTATTTT. This chain uses TRBV20-1 with TRBJ2-3, with 7 positions matching TRBD2. With V trimmed by 6 bases and J by 2 bases, 14 bases remained unmatched. The CDR3 length is 16 residues. In germline, CDR1 is DFQATT, CDR2 SNEGSKA (reference sequence).